This T cell receptor beta chain was observed in a study of blood T cell repertoires in COVID-19. About the research overall: Acute-phase and convalescent COVID-19 samples originated in the United States, Italy and Spain.

Repertoires were generated with immunoSEQ multiplex PCR, while TCRdb's copy carries only in-frame clones and drops some. In the table there are about 96,000 clones, about four fifths of which are singletons. Sequencing input: peripheral blood. The clonotype was recovered from a woman aged 60-75 years with acute or convalescent COVID-19.

The chain's CDR3 is CASKSTLEKLFF. CDR3 in DNA: TGTGCCAGCAAATCCACTCTGGAAAAACTGTTTTTT. The rearrangement joins TRBV6-5 to TRBJ1-4; unclear D gene. Per germline, CDR1 MNHEY and CDR2 SVGAGI. V lost 7 bases, J lost 8 bases, and 11 bases lay in between. The CDR3 is 12 residues long.